A selection of T cell receptor beta chains follows, all from one sample in a study of cytomegalovirus exposure and HLA in healthy donors. Measured with immunoSEQ multiplex PCR; TCRdb has only the in-frame clones, and not every one. The repertoire holds 100,000 to 150,000 clones, with roughly four fifths as singletons. The sequenced sample consisted of PBMCs. The receptors were gathered from a woman aged 40 to 55 in good health and CMV-seropositive. Each CDR3 is given with its conserved first and last residue. A D gene is named only where the DNA matches it firmly.

TRBJ2-1,-,13,TRBV28,TGTGCCAGCAGTGTACAAGCCTACAATGAGCAGTTCTTC,CASSVQAYNEQFF
TRBJ1-1,TRBD1,14,TRBV25-1,TGTGCCAGCGGCCGACAGGGCTGGAACACTGAAGCTTTCTTT,CASGRQGWNTEAFF
TRBJ2-1,-,13,TRBV28,TGTGCCAGCAGACAACTAGTAATCAATGAGCAGTTCTTC,CASRQLVINEQFF
TRBJ2-6,-,13,TRBV28,TGTGCCAGCACCCTCTCTGGGGCCAACGTCCTGACTTTC,CASTLSGANVLTF
TRBJ2-2,-,14,TRBV15,TGTGCCACCAGCAGAGATCGAGTGGCCGGGGAGCTGTTTTTT,CATSRDRVAGELFF
TRBJ2-7,-,13,TRBV4-1,TGCGCCAGCAGCACCCTACTAGCTAAGGAGCAGTACTTC,CASSTLLAKEQYF
TRBJ2-7,TRBD1,16,TRBV7-2,TGTGCCAGCAGCTTAGCAGGGGACAGGATACTATACGAGCAGTACTTC,CASSLAGDRILYEQYF
TRBJ1-1,-,15,TRBV6-5,TGTGCCACCCGGTCTGGGGAGGGGGGACCCACTGAAGCTTTCTTT,CATRSGEGGPTEAFF
TRBJ1-5,TRBD1,14,TRBV28,TGTGCCAGCAGCCAGACAGGGGGCAATCAGCCCCAGCATTTT,CASSQTGGNQPQHF
TRBJ2-5,TRBD2,15,TRBV27,TGTGCCAGCAGTTTAAATCACGGGAGGCATCAGACCCAGTACTTC,CASSLNHGRHQTQYF
TRBJ2-7,TRBD1,13,TRBV28,TGTGCCAGCAGTCTGGGACAGGGTTTCGAGCAGTACTTC,CASSLGQGFEQYF
TRBJ2-7,-,15,TRBV4-3,TGCGCCAGCAGCCAAGACAGGTGGCGCCACTACGAGCAGTACTTC,CASSQDRWRHYEQYF
TRBJ1-2,-,16,TRBV5-1,TGCGCCAGCAGCCCAAACCGGGACACGGCAAACTATGGCTACACCTTC,CASSPNRDTANYGYTF
TRBJ2-5,-,11,TRBV29-1,TGCAGCGGTAGAGGATCGGAGACCCAGTACTTC,CSGRGSETQYF
TRBJ1-6,-,14,TRBV6-5,TGTGCCAGCAGCCAGATCCCACAGGCCTCACCCCTCCACTTT,CASSQIPQASPLHF
TRBJ1-2,-,14,TRBV4-3,TGCGCCAGCAGCCAAGGGACGGGAACGGGGGGCTACACCTTC,CASSQGTGTGGYTF
TRBJ2-7,TRBD2,12,TRBV30,TGTGGCCGACTAGCGGGGTCCTACGAGCAGTACTTC,CGRLAGSYEQYF
TRBJ1-6,-,15,TRBV6-8,TGTGCCAGCAGTTACGTCACAGGGATGGATTCACCCCTCCACTTT,CASSYVTGMDSPLHF
TRBJ1-1,-,11,TRBV6-5,TGTGCCAGCAGTATCGGCACTGAAGCTTTCTTT,CASSIGTEAFF